This paragraph reports one T cell receptor (beta chain). Its antigen is not identified. PCR employed 60 Vbeta and 13 Jbeta primers. Profiled with immunoSEQ multiplex PCR; TCRdb holds only in-frame clones, not every one. Of 150,000 to 200,000 clones listed, approximately 73% are singletons. This record belongs to a study of cytomegalovirus exposure and HLA in healthy donors. The study, taken as a whole, reports: Rarity characterized most TCR sequences, yet some public TCRs appeared in many donors. TCR beta sequences reportedly predicted most subjects' HLA-A and HLA-B alleles accurately.

Germline-derived CDR1 and CDR2 are LNHNV and YYDKDF (reference sequence). The CDR3 has 13 residues. V lost 1 base and J 3 bases, leaving 6 bases between the germline ends. The chain employs TRBV15 and TRBJ1-1; D remains unclear. The sample comprised PBMCs. This TCR derives from a woman younger than 35 in good health and CMV-seropositive. The CDR3 spells CATSRVRYTEAFF. The CDR3 region has the DNA TGTGCCACCAGCAGAGTTAGATACACTGAAGCTTTCTTT.